The source of this TCR beta chain is a study of technical replicates of blood from a handful of donors. Trimming at V came to 2 bases and at J to 5 bases, leaving 10 bases not matched to a gene. The CDR3 consists of 16 residues. Per the germline V gene, CDR1 is MNHNY and CDR2 is SVGAGI (reference sequence). Method: immunoSEQ multiplex PCR; TCRdb's copy keeps in-frame clones and lacks some. This table holds more than 65,000 clones, around 94% found once. This receptor was taken from a human donor in good health. V is TRBV6-6 and J is TRBJ1-1, with 8 positions matching TRBD1. Sequencing used T cells isolated from PBMCs. CDR3 coding DNA: TGTGCCAGCAGTTACCCATTCCCCAGGGGGCTTACTGAAGCTTTCTTT. Protein: CASSYPFPRGLTEAFF.